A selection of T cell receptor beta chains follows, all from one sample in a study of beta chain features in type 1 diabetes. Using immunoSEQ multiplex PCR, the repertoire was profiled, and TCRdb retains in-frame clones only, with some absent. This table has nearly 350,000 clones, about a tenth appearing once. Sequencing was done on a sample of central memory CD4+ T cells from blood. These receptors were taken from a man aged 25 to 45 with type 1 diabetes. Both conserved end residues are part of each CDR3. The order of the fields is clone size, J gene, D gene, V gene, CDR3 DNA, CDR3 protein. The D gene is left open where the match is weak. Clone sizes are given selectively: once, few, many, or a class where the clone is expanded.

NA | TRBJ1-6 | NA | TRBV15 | TGTGCCACCAGCAGAGATAGTCCTCGACTGATCTATAATTCACCCCTCCACTTT | CATSRDSPRLIYNSPLHF
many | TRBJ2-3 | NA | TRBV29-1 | TGCAGCGTTGAGACCCCAGCGGGCACAGATACGCAGTATTTT | CSVETPAGTDTQYF
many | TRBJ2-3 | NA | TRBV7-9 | TGTGCCAGCAGCTTGCACACAGATACGCAGTATTTT | CASSLHTDTQYF
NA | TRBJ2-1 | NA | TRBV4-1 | TGCGCCAGCAGCCGAGACCAAAGCTCCTACAATGAGCAGTTCTTC | CASSRDQSSYNEQFF
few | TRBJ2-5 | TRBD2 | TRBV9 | TGTGCCAGCAGCGTGCGGGGGGGCGAGGAGACCCAGTACTTC | CASSVRGGEETQYF
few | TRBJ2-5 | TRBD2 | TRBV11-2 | TGTGCCAGCAGCCGTACGGGAGGGATCCAAGAGACCCAGTACTTC | CASSRTGGIQETQYF
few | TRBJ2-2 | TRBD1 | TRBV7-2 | TGTGCCAGCAGCTCCCGGGACAGGGGAGTGAGCACCGGGGAGCTGTTTTTT | CASSSRDRGVSTGELFF
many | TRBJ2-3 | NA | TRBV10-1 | TGCGCCAGCAGTGAGCCTCCAGGCGATACGCAGTATTTT | CASSEPPGDTQYF
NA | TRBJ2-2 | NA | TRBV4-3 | TGCGCCAGCAGCCAAGTGGGAACTTACACCGGGGAGCTGTTTTTT | CASSQVGTYTGELFF
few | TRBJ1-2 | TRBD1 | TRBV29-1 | TGCAGCGGTTCCACTCATGACAGGGGCGGCTACACCTTC | CSGSTHDRGGYTF
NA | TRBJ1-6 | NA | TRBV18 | TGTGCCAGCTCACCACCGGAGGACAGATCTTCACCCCTCCACTTT | CASSPPEDRSSPLHF
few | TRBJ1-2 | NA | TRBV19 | TGTGCCAGTACCGACTCGGTGGGGGACTATGGCTACACCTTC | CASTDSVGDYGYTF
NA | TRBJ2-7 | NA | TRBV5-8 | TGTGCCAGCAGCTCGGCAGCGTACAACGAGCAGTACTTC | CASSSAAYNEQYF
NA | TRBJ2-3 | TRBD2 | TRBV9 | TGTGCCAGCAGCGTATCGTTGGCTAGCGGAGATACGCAGTATTTT | CASSVSLASGDTQYF
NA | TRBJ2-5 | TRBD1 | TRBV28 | TGTGCCAGCAGTGGGACAGGGGAAGAGACCCAGTACTTC | CASSGTGEETQYF
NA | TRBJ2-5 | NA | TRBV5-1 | TGCGCCAGCAGCTTGGACGGCAGGGGTAGGGAGACCCAGTACTTC | CASSLDGRGRETQYF
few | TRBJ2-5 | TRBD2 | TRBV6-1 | TGTGCCAGCAACGGCCTAGCGGGCCAAGAGACCCAGTACTTC | CASNGLAGQETQYF
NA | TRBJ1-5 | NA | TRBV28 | TGTGCCAGCAGTTTAGGGAGGAAGGGGCAGCCCCAGCATTTT | CASSLGRKGQPQHF
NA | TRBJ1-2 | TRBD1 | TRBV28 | TGTGCCACCAGGGGGCAGCGGCCTAACTATGGCTACACCTTC | CATRGQRPNYGYTF
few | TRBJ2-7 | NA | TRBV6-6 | TGTGCCAGCAGTCCCCGGCAGGGAAGGAACTCCTACGAGCAGTACTTC | CASSPRQGRNSYEQYF
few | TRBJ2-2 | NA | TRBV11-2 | TGTGCCAGCAGCTTAGTCTGGTCGAACACCGGGGAGCTGTTTTTT | CASSLVWSNTGELFF
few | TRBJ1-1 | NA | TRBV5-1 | TGCGCCAGCAGCTTGGCAGTCGATTACACTGAAGCTTTCTTT | CASSLAVDYTEAFF
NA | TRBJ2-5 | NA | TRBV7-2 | TGTGCCAGCAGCCAATCCGTGGGGTACCAAGAGACCCAGTACTTC | CASSQSVGYQETQYF
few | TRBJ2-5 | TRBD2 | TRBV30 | TGTGCCTGGGGGCCTAAGATAGCGGGGGCTCAAGAGACCCAGTACTTC | CAWGPKIAGAQETQYF
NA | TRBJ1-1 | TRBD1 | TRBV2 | TGTGCCAGCAGGAAGGGACAGGGGTTACCACTGGGCACTGAAGCTTTCTTT | CASRKGQGLPLGTEAFF
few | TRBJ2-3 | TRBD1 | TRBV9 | TGTGCCAGCAGCTACGGGACAGGGGGCGCCGGCACAGATACGCAGTATTTT | CASSYGTGGAGTDTQYF
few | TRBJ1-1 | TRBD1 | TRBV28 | TGTGCCAGCAGTTTATCTGGACAGGGCACTGAAGCTTTCTTT | CASSLSGQGTEAFF
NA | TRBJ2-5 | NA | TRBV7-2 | TGTGCCAGCAGCTTAGAGGGACCCCCCACGTCGCAGGAGCAGTACTTC | CASSLEGPPTSQEQYF
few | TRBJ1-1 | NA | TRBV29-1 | TGCAGCGTTGAAGGATCATCCGGGGCGGACACTGAAGCTTTCTTT | CSVEGSSGADTEAFF
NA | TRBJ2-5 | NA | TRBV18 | TGTGCCAGCTCACCAGATACCGAGACCCAGTACTTC | CASSPDTETQYF
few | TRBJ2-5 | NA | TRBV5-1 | TGCGCCAGCAGAGGGGTCGGACAAGAGACCCAGTACTTC | CASRGVGQETQYF